This TCR beta chain was identified during a study of shared clonotypes between healthy human individuals. Study in general: Three plates were used per donor for CD4 naive, three for CD4 memory, two for CD8 naive and one for CD8 memory. Study-level points and caveats: Sharing across four donors was highest in naive CD4 (around 5%) and lowest in memory CD8 (about 0.4%). Clonotypes not shared had lower generation probabilities than those common to all four donors.

The CDR3 runs to 14 residues. Germline values: CDR1 SGHTS, CDR2 YDEGEE. The V end lost 2 bases, the J end lost 7 bases, and 13 bases lay between the germline ends. Several immunoSEQ plates received, in even portions, the genomic DNA of each subset. Measured with immunoSEQ multiplex PCR; TCRdb has only the in-frame clones, and not every one. This table holds hundreds of thousands of clones, approximately 73% found once. The count of this clone is one. Antigen unknown. The V gene is TRBV5-8, the J gene TRBJ2-1, with D perhaps TRBD2 (5 bases). The sequenced sample consisted of memory CD4+ T cells sorted from blood. As for subset: CD45RA-negative fraction. The TCR sequence derives from a woman aged 25-40 years in good health. CDR3 nucleotides: TGTGCCAGCAGCTTTGGGTGGGAGAAGAATGAGCAGTTCTTC. It specifies CASSFGWEKNEQFF.